Included here is one TCR beta chain sequence, with context. Its target is not known. This sample is part of a study of beta chain features in type 1 diabetes. Whole-study results and caveats: Patients with type 1 diabetes carried fewer insertions and had more deletions at their VDJ junctions. The study notes PCR might favor shorter templates equally in patients and controls.

The whole isolated RNA underwent reverse transcription, so sequencing captured expressed TCRB transcripts. Using immunoSEQ multiplex PCR, the repertoire was profiled, and TCRdb retains in-frame clones only, with some absent. The sample has a few hundred thousand clones, approximately 13% seen once. J lost 2 bases, V lost 0 bases, and 4 bases had no gene match. CDR3 length equals 16 residues. Germline CDR1 is MGHRA and CDR2 is YSYEKL. V and J are TRBV4-1 and TRBJ2-3, with 8 bases identical to TRBD2. The material sequenced was naive CD4+ T cells from blood. The receptor comes from a man aged 25 to 45 in good health. The CDR3 DNA reads as TGCGCCAGCAGCCAAGATATAGCGGGGTACACAGATACGCAGTATTTT. Amino acids: CASSQDIAGYTDTQYF.